Presented here are 14 T cell receptor beta chains from one specimen sequenced in a study of T cells in localized non-small cell lung cancer (dated by TCRdb to about 2020). Receptor libraries were prepared by the immunoSEQ multiplex PCR assay. TCRdb retrieved this table from immuneACCESS and kept in-frame rearrangements only. Not all clones are present; in checked studies, unresolved V genes account for under half, and no reason is known for the remainder. In all, the sample holds some 85,000 clones, and 80% of those were seen once. The top ten constitute 15% to 20% of the sample. Source: PBMCs, taken before any cancer treatment. The receptor set was obtained from a man aged 35 to 69 with stage II squamous cell lung carcinoma.

This chain joins TRBV5-1 and TRBJ2-2; 13 bases agree with TRBD2. V trimming: 3 bases; J trimming: 6 bases; junction bases outside the gene matches: 5. Germline values: CDR1 SGHRS, CDR2 YFSETQ. This CDR3 has 16 amino acids. CDR3 nucleotides: TGCGCCAGCAGCTCCCAGACTAGCGGGGGGCCCGGGGAGCTGTTTTTT. Protein: CASSSQTSGGPGELFF. The full variable domain, its missing parts supplied by reference TRBV5-1 and TRBJ2-2, is KAGVTQTPRYLIKTRGQQVTLSCSPISGHRSVSWYQQTPGQGLQFLFEYFSETQRNKGNFPGRFSGRQFSNSRSEMNVSTLELGDSALYLCASSSQTSGGPGELFFGEGSRLTVL.

This sequence joins TRBV29-1 and TRBJ1-2, with D unresolved. Germline V gene lookup returns CDR1 SQVTM and CDR2 ANQGSEA. V lost 0 bases and J lost 7, with 12 bases in between. This CDR3 is built from 13 residues. In DNA form, the CDR3 reads TGCAGCGTTGAAGAAATAGGGTACGGTGGCTACACCTTC. Its protein product is CSVEEIGYGGYTF.

The rearrangement joins TRBV18 to TRBJ1-1, with TRBD1 as a possible D gene (5 bases). Germline CDR1 reads KGHSH; CDR2 reads LQKENI. V lost 1 base to trimming and J lost 3 bases, with 15 bases between them. The CDR3 is 16 residues long. CDR3 sequence: CASSPRQFGGYTEAFF. The CDR3 bases are TGTGCCAGCTCACCACGTCAGTTCGGGGGGTACACTGAAGCTTTCTTT.

This clone was picked up a small number of times. The chain uses TRBV7-2 and TRBJ1-1, with D uncertain. This CDR3 has 14 residues. The germline gives CDR1 SGHTA, CDR2 FQGNSA. Trimming stripped 3 bases from V and 5 bases from J, with 13 bases between. CDR3 coding DNA: TGTGCCAGCAGCTTCCGGGCCCGAGAAACTGAAGCTTTCTTT. This codes for CASSFRARETEAFF.

A note on this clone: Other DNA sequences in this specimen translate into the identical CDR3. This chain uses TRBV10-3 with TRBJ1-3, with D unresolved. The CDR3 loop spans 14 amino acids. V lost 3 bases, J lost 0 bases, and 6 bases lay in between. CDR1 and CDR2 from the germline V gene are ENHRY and SYGVKD. The CDR3 spells CAISDPDSGNTIYF. CDR3 DNA sequence: TGTGCCATCAGTGATCCGGACTCTGGAAACACCATATATTTT.

This clone has more than one count but fewer than ten. The CDR3, as DNA: TGTGCCTTGACAGGGATGAACACTGAAGCTTTCTTT. This codes for CALTGMNTEAFF. The V and J genes are TRBV30 and TRBJ1-1; 7 positions match TRBD1. The ends lost 7 bases at V and 0 bases at J; junction bases unmatched: 2. This CDR3 comprises 12 residues. Germline values: CDR1 GTSNPN, CDR2 SVGIG (reference sequence).

The genes are TRBV7-9 and TRBJ2-1, with D perhaps matching TRBD1 (6 bases). Germline V gives CDR1 SEHNR, CDR2 FQNEAQ (reference sequence). The V gene lost 2 bases and the J gene lost 6 bases, with 11 bases spanning the gap. The CDR3 covers 14 residues. In DNA, the CDR3 is TGTGCCAGCAGCTTACAGGGGCAGAGCAATGAGCAGTTCTTC. Translation gives CASSLQGQSNEQFF.

The chain couples TRBV28 to TRBJ1-2, with 7 bases that match TRBD1. V shed 8 bases, J shed 6 bases, and the junction held 21 bases outside the gene matches. Germline lookup yields CDR1 MDHEN and CDR2 SYDVKM. The length of the CDR3 is 17 residues. The CDR3 DNA reads TGTGCCAGCCAGGCTCATTTTAAGAAAAGGGACAGCCATGGCTACACCTTC. As protein: CASQAHFKKRDSHGYTF.

This sequence joins TRBV14 and TRBJ2-3, with 7 nucleotides matching TRBD2. This CDR3 has 17 residues. CDR1 and CDR2 (germline): SGHDN, FVKESK. After removal of 0 bases from V and 4 bases from J, the junction contained 10 bases not matched to a gene. CDR3 region: CASSQDRLAVTPDTQYF. The DNA for the CDR3 is TGTGCCAGCAGCCAAGACCGGCTAGCGGTAACGCCAGATACGCAGTATTTT. Drawing the rest from reference TRBV14 and TRBJ2-3, the complete variable domain is EAGVTQFPSHSVIEKGQTVTLRCDPISGHDNLYWYRRVMGKEIKFLLHFVKESKQDESGMPNNRFLAERTGGTYSTLKVQPAELEDSGVYFCASSQDRLAVTPDTQYFGPGTRLTVL.

CDR3 in DNA: TGTGCCAGCAGCCCTCGGGGGGGGGATGAGCAGTTCTTC. Amino acids: CASSPRGGDEQFF. The V and J genes are TRBV5-4 and TRBJ2-1; TRBD2 agrees at 8 bases. Trimming at V came to 4 bases and at J to 8 bases, leaving 5 bases not matched to a gene. This CDR3 has 13 residues. CDR1 and CDR2 (germline): SGHNT, YYREEE (reference sequence).

This clone was counted at least ten times. V gene TRBV28 combines with J gene TRBJ1-1, with D unclear. Looked up from germline, CDR1 is MDHEN and CDR2 is SYDVKM. The CDR3 runs 13 residues. The germline V and J ends were trimmed by 6 bases and 2 bases, with 10 bases remaining between them. The CDR3 spells CASRVTANTEAFF. The CDR3, as DNA: TGTGCCAGCAGAGTGACGGCAAACACTGAAGCTTTCTTT.

The rearrangement links TRBV5-1 to TRBJ2-5, with no clear D. The CDR3 is made up of 11 amino acids. The V gene's germline CDR1 is SGHRS and CDR2 YFSETQ. V was trimmed by 4 bases and J by 3 bases, leaving 4 bases between them. CDR3 DNA: TGCGCCAGCAGCGAGGAAGAGACCCAGTACTTC. This encodes CASSEEETQYF.

This chain uses TRBV5-1 with TRBJ2-7; 8 nucleotides agree with TRBD1. The length of the CDR3 is 14 residues. V was clipped by 6 bases and J by 4 bases; unmatched bases: 9. The V gene's germline CDR1 is SGHRS and CDR2 YFSETQ. CDR3 DNA sequence: TGCGCCAGCACCCGTGCAGGGGGCCAATACGAGCAGTACTTC. Translation gives CASTRAGGQYEQYF.

The chain carries TRBV29-1 and TRBJ2-7; D may match TRBD1 or TRBD2 (6 bases each). Germline lookup yields CDR1 SQVTM and CDR2 ANQGSEA. V was cut by 2 bases and J by 6 bases, with 20 bases left in between. The CDR3 loop spans 15 amino acids. CDR3 bases: TGCAGCGTTGAAAGGGGAGGTCAGGGGCCCCGCGAGCAGTACTTC. Protein sequence: CSVERGGQGPREQYF.